The entry that follows covers one TCR beta chain sequence. Antigen specificity is unknown. 13 Jbeta primers and 60 Vbeta primers were used for the PCR. Sequenced by immunoSEQ multiplex PCR; TCRdb stores in-frame clones only, minus some. The table lists fewer than 250,000 clones, 74% of them singletons. Despite likely unrecorded immune exposures, the donors were nominally healthy at the time of sampling. These data belong to a study of cytomegalovirus exposure and HLA in healthy donors. Study-level findings and limits: The authors judged a highly shared variant cluster likely a sequencing artifact.

The J segment lost 6 bases and the V segment lost 4 bases, leaving 11 bases of the junction unmatched. The CDR3 sequence is 16 residues long. Per germline, CDR1 SGHAT and CDR2 FQNNGV. The TCR sequence derives from a woman aged 25 to 45 in good health and CMV-seropositive. The sequenced material came from PBMCs. The chain combines TRBV11-2 with TRBJ2-3; 9 nucleotides agree with TRBD2. As DNA, the CDR3 is TGTGCCAGCAGCTCCCCGTTGACTAGCGGAGGGGATACGCAGTATTTT. It encodes CASSSPLTSGGDTQYF.